This T cell receptor beta chain was recorded in a study of STAT3 mutations in large granular lymphocyte leukemia. TCRbeta libraries averaged approximately 42,000 productive templates per sample. Sequencing used immunoSEQ multiplex PCR; TCRdb keeps in-frame clones, though not all of them. This repertoire shows tens of thousands of clones, about 81% found once; its top ten account for roughly 0.4%. The V and J ends lost 3 bases and 2 bases respectively, with 11 bases between them. The CDR3 contains 15 residues. The germline gives CDR1 LNHDA, CDR2 SQIVND (reference sequence). As concerns this clone: Antigen: not known.

General study results and limits: Every T-cell large granular lymphocyte leukemia patient had at least one immunodominant TCR beta clonotype. Clonal expansion was inferred from samples taken at other timepoints.

Sequencing was performed on PBMCs. This TCR was recovered from a human donor with T large granular lymphocyte leukemia. Some clones in this sample may be carry-over from other donors' samples. The rearrangement joins TRBV19 to TRBJ2-1; D gene ambiguous. The CDR3 region is CASSMVPSTYNEQFF. In DNA form, the CDR3 reads TGTGCCAGTAGTATGGTCCCAAGCACCTACAATGAGCAGTTCTTC.